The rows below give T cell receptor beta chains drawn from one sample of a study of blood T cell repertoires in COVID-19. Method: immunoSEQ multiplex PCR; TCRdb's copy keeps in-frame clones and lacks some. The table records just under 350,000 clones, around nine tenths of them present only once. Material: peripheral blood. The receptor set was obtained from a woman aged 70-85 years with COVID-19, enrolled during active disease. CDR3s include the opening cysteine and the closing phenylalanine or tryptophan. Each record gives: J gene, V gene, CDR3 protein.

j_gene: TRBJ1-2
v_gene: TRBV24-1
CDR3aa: CATSDQGGDYGYTF

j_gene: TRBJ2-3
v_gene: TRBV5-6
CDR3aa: CASFWAGTQYF

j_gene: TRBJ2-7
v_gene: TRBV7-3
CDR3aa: CASSLMPSGGVYEQYF

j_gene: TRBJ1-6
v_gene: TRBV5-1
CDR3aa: CASRFLYRGDNSPLHF

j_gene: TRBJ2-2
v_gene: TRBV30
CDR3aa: CAWSVLGGFTGELFF

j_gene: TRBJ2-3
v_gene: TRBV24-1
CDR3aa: CATGGLHDLDTQYF

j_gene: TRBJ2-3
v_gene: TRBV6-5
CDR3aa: CASSYSRRGGQHTQYF

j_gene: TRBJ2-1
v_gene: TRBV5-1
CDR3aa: CASSLETSSYNEQFF

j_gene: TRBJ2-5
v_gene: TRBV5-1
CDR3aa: CASSPGLGETQYF

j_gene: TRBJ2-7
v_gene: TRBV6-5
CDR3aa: CASSMGQGAREQYF

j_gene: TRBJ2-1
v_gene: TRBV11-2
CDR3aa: CASSYRDSYNEQFF

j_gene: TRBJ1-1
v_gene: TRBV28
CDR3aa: CASSLRGSAFF

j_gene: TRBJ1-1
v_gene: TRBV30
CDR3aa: CASIGGDTEAFF

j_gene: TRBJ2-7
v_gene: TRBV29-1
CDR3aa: CSVGQGSAYEQYF

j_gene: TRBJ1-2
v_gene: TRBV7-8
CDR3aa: CASSLARQGADGYTF

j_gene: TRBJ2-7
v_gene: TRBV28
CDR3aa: CASSFGTGTNYEQYF

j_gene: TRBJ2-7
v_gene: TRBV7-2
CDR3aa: CASSLGAHYEQYF

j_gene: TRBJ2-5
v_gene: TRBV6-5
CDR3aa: CASSPTGEETQYF

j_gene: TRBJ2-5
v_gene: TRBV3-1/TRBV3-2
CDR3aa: CASSPPGQQETQYF

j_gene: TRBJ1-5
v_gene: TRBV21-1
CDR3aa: CASSPRRDRGYQPQHF

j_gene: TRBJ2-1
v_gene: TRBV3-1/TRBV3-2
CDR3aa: CASSVPRGGGYNEQFF

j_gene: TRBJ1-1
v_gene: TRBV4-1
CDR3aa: CASRTGLNTEAFF